The 26 T cell receptor beta chains reported below all come from one sample, sequenced in a study of CD8 T cells in Susac syndrome. It was with random hexamers that about 0.45 to 1 ug RNA was reverse transcribed. TCRdb re-called the immunoSEQ multiplex PCR reads through MiXCR, storing one row per CDR3 protein. Of 200,000 to 250,000 distinct CDR3 sequences in the sample, approximately 92% were seen once. The sample taken for sequencing was CD4+ T cells from PBMCs. The receptors derive from a human donor with multiple sclerosis.

The V and J genes are TRBV24-1 and TRBJ2-1; 7 bases match TRBD1. This CDR3 has 15 residues. The V gene end was trimmed by 6 bases and the J gene end by 2 bases; junction bases not matched to a gene: 6. CDR1 is KGHDR, CDR2 SFDVKD, per germline. CDR3 sequence: CATSSPDRAYNEQFF. The CDR3, as DNA: TGTGCCACCAGTTCCCCAGACAGGGCCTACAATGAGCAGTTCTTC.

The V call is TRBV29-1, the J call TRBJ1-1, with no clear D. CDR3 length: 13 amino acids. Trimming took off 4 bases at V and 3 bases at J, with 12 bases between the two ends. Per germline, CDR1 SQVTM and CDR2 ANQGSEA. Here the CDR3 reads CSVVAQSYTEAFF. Written as DNA, the CDR3 is TGCAGCGTTGTGGCCCAAAGCTACACTGAAGCTTTCTTT.

This chain links TRBV30 with TRBJ2-2, with a weak D call TRBD2 (6 bases). The germline CDR1 and CDR2 sequences are GTSNPN and SVGIG (reference sequence). This CDR3 spans 14 amino acids. V gave up 2 bases and J gave up 2 bases, with 9 bases separating them. CDR3 loop: CAWSSGSNTGELFF. The CDR3 DNA follows: TGTGCCTGGAGTAGCGGGTCTAACACCGGGGAGCTGTTTTTT.

This clonotype was detected only once. The chain employs TRBV5-1 and TRBJ1-3; D gene ambiguous. The ends were cut back, 0 bases at V and 1 base at J, with 11 bases in the middle. There are 16 residues in the CDR3. Looked up from germline, CDR1 is SGHRS and CDR2 is YFSETQ. CDR3: CASSLVVAGSGNTIYF. The DNA for the CDR3 is TGCGCCAGCAGCTTGGTAGTCGCGGGTTCTGGAAACACCATATATTTT.

This rearrangement joins TRBV5-1 to TRBJ2-2, with 10 bases that match TRBD1. Germline V gives CDR1 SGHRS, CDR2 YFSETQ. The CDR3 totals 15 residues. J was trimmed by 6 bases and V by 6 bases; bases with no gene match: 8. The CDR3 region is CASKTGTGEAGELFF. The CDR3 DNA sequence: TGCGCCAGCAAAACCGGGACAGGGGAAGCCGGGGAGCTGTTTTTT.

The rearrangement joins TRBV4-1 to TRBJ1-4; tentative D call: TRBD1 (5 bases). The CDR3 sequence is 15 residues long. V was clipped by 1 base and J by 5 bases, with 11 bases between them. The germline V gene encodes CDR1 MGHRA and CDR2 YSYEKL. CDR3 amino acids: CASSQGGGVNEKLFF. In nucleotides, the CDR3 is TGCGCCAGCAGCCAAGGCGGGGGGGTGAATGAAAAACTGTTTTTT.

J is TRBJ2-3 and V is TRBV6-2 or TRBV6-3; D is uncertain. V lost 5 bases to trimming and J lost 8 bases, with 20 bases between them. Germline CDR1 and CDR2: MNHEY and SVGEGT. This CDR3 has 15 amino acids. The CDR3 protein is CASSIEPPPVGTQYF. The DNA for the CDR3 is TGTGCCAGCAGTATAGAACCACCTCCTGTTGGTACGCAGTATTTT.

This chain connects TRBV27 to TRBJ2-2; D is undetermined. The CDR3 has 16 residues. The V end lost 2 bases, the J end lost 6 bases, and 16 bases lay between the germline ends. The germline CDR1 and CDR2 sequences are MNHEY and SMNVEV (reference sequence). The CDR3 coding sequence is TGTGCCAGCAGTTTAAACCCAGATCCCCGCGCCGGGGAGCTGTTTTTT. This encodes CASSLNPDPRAGELFF.

J is TRBJ2-5 and V is TRBV7-6, with unresolved D. The CDR3 is made up of 14 amino acids. Germline V gene data show CDR1 as SGHVS and CDR2 as FNYEAQ. V lost 2 bases and J lost 2, with 9 bases in between. The CDR3 bases are TGTGCCAGCAGCTTAAAGAGGAGACAAGAGACCCAGTACTTC. Translation: CASSLKRRQETQYF.

The chain links TRBV27 to TRBJ2-7; possibly TRBD2 for D (7 bases). The V gene's germline CDR1 is MNHEY and CDR2 SMNVEV (reference sequence). V lost 6 bases, J lost 7 bases, and 22 bases lay in between. The CDR3 totals 15 residues. The CDR3 nucleotides are TGTGCCAGCAGCCCTTGGGGGGGCGAGGAGATAGAGCAGTACTTC. Protein: CASSPWGGEEIEQYF.

This clonotype was counted once. The chain employs TRBV7-8 and TRBJ1-2; the match to TRBD1 covers 11 bases. This CDR3 comprises 14 residues. Germline lookup yields CDR1 SGHVS and CDR2 FQNEAQ. V was clipped by 5 bases and J by 6 bases; unmatched bases: 5. The CDR3, as DNA: TGTGCCAGCAGCCGGGGGACAGGGGGAGATGGCTACACCTTC. This translates into CASSRGTGGDGYTF.

V gene TRBV5-1 combines with J gene TRBJ2-7, with D perhaps matching TRBD1 or TRBD2 (5 bases each). The CDR3 sequence is 14 residues long. The germline V gene has CDR1 SGHRS and CDR2 YFSETQ. V gave up 4 bases and J gave up 3 bases, with 14 bases separating them. CDR3 loop: CASSHGAGDYEQYF. The CDR3 nucleotides read TGCGCCAGCAGCCACGGGGCAGGAGACTACGAGCAGTACTTC.

V usage is TRBV9 and J usage is TRBJ2-1; D unresolved. The length of the CDR3 is 13 residues. The V end lost 3 bases, the J end lost 5 bases, and 9 bases lay between the germline ends. The germline gives CDR1 SGDLS, CDR2 YYNGEE. The CDR3 DNA sequence: TGTGCCAGCAGCGCCCTCCCTCACAATGAGCAGTTCTTC. It specifies CASSALPHNEQFF.

The rearrangement uses TRBV29-1 and TRBJ2-5; 8 bases are shared with TRBD2. Germline values: CDR1 SQVTM, CDR2 ANQGSEA. The CDR3 has 12 amino acids. The V segment lost 7 bases and the J segment 5 bases; nucleotides outside the gene matches: 6. CDR3: CSATAGEETQYF. In DNA, the CDR3 is TGCAGCGCTACAGCGGGGGAGGAGACCCAGTACTTC.

This sequence joins TRBV20-1 and TRBJ1-2; D remains ambiguous. V shed 0 bases and J shed 4 bases, with 18 bases lying between them. This CDR3 comprises 16 residues. Germline-derived CDR1 and CDR2 are DFQATT and SNEGSKA (reference sequence). This chain's CDR3 is CSARDPGQELLYGYTF. In DNA form, the CDR3 reads TGCAGTGCTAGAGATCCTGGGCAGGAGCTTCTCTATGGCTACACCTTC.

V is TRBV18 and J is TRBJ2-1, with 9 bases that match TRBD2. The germline V gene has CDR1 KGHSH and CDR2 LQKENI. V trimming: 6 bases; J trimming: 1 base; junction bases outside the gene matches: 4. This CDR3 region has 15 residues. As DNA, the CDR3 is TGTGCCAGCTCCCTTAGCGGGAGTTCCTACAATGAGCAGTTCTTC. Protein product: CASSLSGSSYNEQFF.

The rearrangement links TRBV3-1 to TRBJ1-1, with a possible D match to TRBD1 (5 bases). This CDR3 is built from 15 residues. CDR1 is LGHDT and CDR2 is YNNKEL in the germline V gene (reference sequence). V lost 1 base to trimming and J lost 4 bases, with 13 bases between them. CDR3 loop: CASSQGSGFVTEAFF. The CDR3 DNA reads as TGTGCCAGCAGCCAAGGGTCAGGGTTCGTCACTGAAGCTTTCTTT. Full variable domain (rest looked up from reference TRBV3-1 and TRBJ1-1): DTAVSQTPKYLVTQMGNDKSIKCEQNLGHDTMYWYKQDSKKFLKIMFSYNNKELIINETVPNRFSPKSPDKAHLNLHINSLELGDSAVYFCASSQGSGFVTEAFFGQGTRLTVV.

This sequence joins TRBV30 and TRBJ2-5; D is perhaps TRBD2 (6 bases). V was clipped by 2 bases and J by 1 base, with 8 bases between them. The CDR3 is 13 residues long. CDR1 is GTSNPN, CDR2 SVGIG, per germline (reference sequence). CDR3 bases: TGTGCCTGGAGTCGGGGGACCCAAGAGACCCAGTACTTC. It specifies CAWSRGTQETQYF.

The rearrangement joins TRBV12-3 or TRBV12-4 to TRBJ2-2; 13 bases align to TRBD2. The ends lost 5 bases at V and 2 bases at J; junction bases unmatched: 2. The CDR3 runs 16 residues. CDR3 in amino acids: CASSQGLAGNTGELFF. The CDR3 DNA sequence: TGTGCCAGCAGTCAGGGACTAGCGGGAAACACCGGGGAGCTGTTTTTT.

The rearrangement uses TRBV7-7 and TRBJ2-5, with a weak D call TRBD2 (6 bases). The length of the CDR3 is 14 residues. V was cut by 2 bases and J by 7 bases, with 14 bases left in between. Looked up from germline, CDR1 is SSHAT and CDR2 is FNYEAQ (reference sequence). CDR3 protein: CASSLQPGDGTQYF. The CDR3 bases are TGTGCCAGCAGCTTACAGCCGGGGGATGGGACCCAGTACTTC.

CDR3 DNA sequence: TGTGCCAGTAGTCCCGGAGTAGCCTATGGCTACACCTTC. Protein product: CASSPGVAYGYTF. The V and J genes are TRBV19 and TRBJ1-2; no definite D call. Trimming shortened V by 5 bases and J by 4 bases, and 11 bases separated the two germline ends. CDR3 length: 13 amino acids. The germline V gene encodes CDR1 LNHDA and CDR2 SQIVND (reference sequence).

V is TRBV18 and J is TRBJ1-5, with TRBD1 matching over 12 bases. Germline loops: CDR1 KGHSH, CDR2 LQKENI. V lost 3 bases and J lost 7; bases outside the gene matches: 7. This CDR3 is built from 16 residues. For the CDR3, the DNA is TGTGCCAGCTCACCTTCCGGGACAGGGGGCGGACAGCCCCAGCATTTT. It encodes CASSPSGTGGGQPQHF.

CDR3 coding DNA: TGCAGTGCTAGCCCGGGCAGGGGTGCGTCCTACGAGCAGTACTTC. Translating it yields CSASPGRGASYEQYF. The rearrangement links TRBV20-1 to TRBJ2-7; tentatively, D is TRBD1 (6 bases). The CDR3 length is 15 residues. Germline-derived CDR1 and CDR2 are DFQATT and SNEGSKA (reference sequence). Between the trimmed V and J ends, which lost 3 bases and 1 base, there was a span of 16 bases.

The CDR3 reads CASSQETSGSGETQYF. The DNA for the CDR3 is TGTGCCAGCAGCCAAGAGACTAGCGGGAGTGGCGAGACCCAGTACTTC. The chain joins TRBV3-1 to TRBJ2-5; 12 bases match TRBD2. The CDR3 totals 16 residues. The V gene's germline CDR1 is LGHDT and CDR2 YNNKEL (reference sequence). Losses at the gene ends were 0 bases for V and 5 bases for J; bases not matched to a gene: 4.

The V call is TRBV12-3 or TRBV12-4, the J call TRBJ2-3, with D perhaps matching TRBD1 (6 bases). Trimming took off 9 bases at V and 6 bases at J, with 10 bases between the two ends. The CDR3 has 11 amino acids. The CDR3 region has the DNA TGTGCCAGTACAGGGCCGGATACGCAGTATTTT. It specifies CASTGPDTQYF.

The rearrangement joins TRBV9 to TRBJ2-5; D is possibly TRBD1 (5 bases). Trimming removed 4 bases at V and 4 bases at J, with 14 bases between. CDR3 size: 14 residues. From germline, CDR1 is SGDLS and CDR2 YYNGEE. For the CDR3, the DNA is TGTGCCAGCAGCCCAAAGACAGCTCCAGAGACCCAGTACTTC. It encodes CASSPKTAPETQYF.